The 2 T cell receptor beta chains below were found in one sample sequenced in a study of blood T cell repertoires in COVID-19. The repertoire was sequenced with immunoSEQ multiplex PCR; TCRdb's copy has only in-frame clones and lacks some. The sample includes around 55,000 clones, about four fifths of them seen just once. Sequenced input: peripheral blood. These receptors all come from a human donor in a cohort sampled during active or convalescent COVID-19.

This clone was observed a single time. V usage is TRBV2 and J usage is TRBJ1-1; 9 bases are a match to TRBD1. Per germline, CDR1 SNHLY and CDR2 FYNNEI. CDR3 length equals 14 residues. The trim removed 6 bases at V and 4 bases at J, leaving 6 bases unmatched. CDR3 DNA sequence: TGTGCCAGCAGCCCCGACAGGGGGGCCACTGAAGCTTTCTTT. This codes for CASSPDRGATEAFF.

This clone appeared once. V usage is TRBV11-2 and J usage is TRBJ1-5, with a weak D call TRBD1 (5 bases). Trimming removed 3 bases at V and 6 bases at J, with 12 bases between. The CDR3 has 14 residues. CDR1 is SGHAT and CDR2 is FQNNGV in the germline V gene. The CDR3 DNA is TGTGCCAGCAGCTTTGGACGGGGGGGTCAGCCCCAGCATTTT. Its protein is CASSFGRGGQPQHF.